Below are 9 T cell receptor beta chains sequenced from a single sample in a study of blood T cells in healthy people across ages. Using a J-beta primer mix together with a sample-barcoded 5' primer, a second PCR was run for roughly 7 to 11 cycles. MiXCR, applied by TCRdb to the 5' RACE reads, yields one record per CDR3 protein. This table has hundreds of thousands of distinct CDR3 sequences, nearly 25% appearing once. The sample was also reused in another study, on T cells of mothers and their children.

The sample comprised blood. The receptors originated from a boy younger than 18 in good health.

The genes are TRBV5-1 and TRBJ1-2; maybe TRBD1 (5 bases). Trimming removed 0 bases from V and 2 bases from J, with 8 bases in between. Germline lookup yields CDR1 SGHRS and CDR2 YFSETQ. The CDR3 sequence is 14 residues long. The CDR3 sequence: CASSLVPGNYGYTF. The CDR3 DNA reads TGCGCCAGCAGCTTGGTTCCAGGGAACTATGGCTACACCTTC.

Only one count was recorded for this clonotype. The chain employs TRBV9 and TRBJ2-2; 8 bases line up with TRBD1. Germline lookup yields CDR1 SGDLS and CDR2 YYNGEE. V lost 6 bases to trimming and J lost 6 bases; unmatched junction nucleotides: 16. This CDR3 has 17 amino acids. This CDR3 is CASTPSRTGFGSGELFF. The CDR3 DNA sequence: TGTGCCAGCACGCCCAGCAGGACAGGGTTCGGCTCCGGGGAGCTGTTTTTT.

Details on this clonotype: One end of the junction does not line up with germline, which may come from a read error. This chain joins TRBV6-1 and TRBJ1-2; D gene unclear. Germline-derived CDR1 and CDR2 are MNHNS and SASEGT. The CDR3 is made up of 11 amino acids. CDR3 DNA: TGTGCCAGCGGTGAATCGGTTGGTTACACCTTC. Amino acid sequence: CASGESVGYTF.

This clonotype was seen a few times. This chain links TRBV7-2 with TRBJ2-7; 7 bases agree with TRBD2. Looked up from germline, CDR1 is SGHTA and CDR2 is FQGNSA. V dropped 1 base and J dropped 2; count of bases not matched to a gene: 8. The CDR3 spans 16 residues. Here the CDR3 reads CASSLVFGGGPYEQYF. The CDR3 nucleotides are TGTGCCAGCAGCTTAGTGTTCGGCGGGGGACCCTACGAGCAGTACTTC.

The V call is TRBV7-2, the J call TRBJ2-1; TRBD2 aligns across 11 bases. The CDR3 length is 17 residues. The junction had 12 bases not matched to a gene; V was cut back by 5 bases and J by 6 bases. From germline, CDR1 is SGHTA and CDR2 FQGNSA. The chain's CDR3 is CASSPSLSGRAFNEQFF. CDR3 in DNA: TGTGCCAGCAGCCCTTCTCTTAGCGGGAGGGCATTCAATGAGCAGTTCTTC.

The J gene is TRBJ2-7, the V gene TRBV27; a weak D match, TRBD2 (7 bases). This CDR3 spans 13 amino acids. The germline V and J ends were trimmed by 10 bases and 3 bases, with 16 bases remaining between them. Germline CDR1 is MNHEY and CDR2 is SMNVEV (reference sequence). The CDR3 protein is CATARGASYEQYF. In nucleotides, the CDR3 is TGTGCCACCGCCCGGGGGGCTAGCTACGAGCAGTACTTC.

The V gene is TRBV6-1, the J gene TRBJ2-3; 7 nucleotides agree with TRBD1. The CDR3 consists of 18 residues. The germline V gene encodes CDR1 MNHNS and CDR2 SASEGT. Trimming at V came to 5 bases and at J to 4 bases, leaving 18 bases not matched to a gene. CDR3 coding DNA: TGTGCCAGCAGTAGACAGGGTCCTGAGCGGCAGCGCGCAGATACGCAGTATTTT. It codes for CASSRQGPERQRADTQYF.

The V and J genes are TRBV7-3 and TRBJ2-3; the D gene is possibly TRBD2 (5 bases). Germline values: CDR1 SGHTA, CDR2 FQGTGA. CDR3 size: 19 residues. V lost 5 bases and J lost 10, with 34 bases in between. CDR3 DNA sequence: TGTGCCAGCAGCCTAGTTCAAACCCGTCCGAGGACTTGGTCCTTTCCGCAGTATTTT. It encodes CASSLVQTRPRTWSFPQYF.

This sequence joins TRBV12-3 or TRBV12-4 and TRBJ1-3; D is perhaps TRBD1 (5 bases). V was cut by 6 bases and J by 0 bases, with 12 bases left in between. The CDR3 sequence is 15 residues long. The DNA for the CDR3 is TGTGCCAGCAGCCCTAGCGGGGGCTCTGGAAACACCATATATTTT. It encodes CASSPSGGSGNTIYF.